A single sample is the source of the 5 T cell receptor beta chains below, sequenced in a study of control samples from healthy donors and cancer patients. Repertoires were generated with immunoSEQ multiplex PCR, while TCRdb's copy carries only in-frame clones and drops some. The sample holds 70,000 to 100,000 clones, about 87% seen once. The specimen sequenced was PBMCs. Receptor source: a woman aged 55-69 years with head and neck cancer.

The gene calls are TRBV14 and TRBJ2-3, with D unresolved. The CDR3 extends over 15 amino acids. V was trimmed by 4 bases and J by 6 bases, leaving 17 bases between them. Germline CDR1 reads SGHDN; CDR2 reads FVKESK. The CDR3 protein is CASSLRSAVGDTQYF. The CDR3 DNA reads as TGTGCCAGCAGCCTACGGTCCGCTGTTGGGGATACGCAGTATTTT.

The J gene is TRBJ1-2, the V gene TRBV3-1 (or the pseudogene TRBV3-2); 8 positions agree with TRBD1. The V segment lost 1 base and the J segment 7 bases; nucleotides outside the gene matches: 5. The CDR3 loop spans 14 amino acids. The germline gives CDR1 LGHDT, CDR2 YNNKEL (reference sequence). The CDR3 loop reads CASSQGSGGLGYTF. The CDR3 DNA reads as TGTGCCAGCAGCCAAGGATCAGGGGGCCTTGGCTACACCTTC.

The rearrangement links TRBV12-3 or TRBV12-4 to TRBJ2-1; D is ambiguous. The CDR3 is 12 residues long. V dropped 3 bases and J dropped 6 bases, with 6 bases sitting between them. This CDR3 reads CASSFVGNEQFF. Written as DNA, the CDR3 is TGTGCCAGCAGTTTTGTTGGCAATGAGCAGTTCTTC.

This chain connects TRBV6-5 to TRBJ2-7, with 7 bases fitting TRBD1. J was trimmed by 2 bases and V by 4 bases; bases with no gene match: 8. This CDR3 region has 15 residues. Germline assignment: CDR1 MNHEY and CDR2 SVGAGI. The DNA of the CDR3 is TGTGCCAGCAGTTTCCGGGACAGAAGAGCCTACGAGCAGTACTTC. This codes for CASSFRDRRAYEQYF.

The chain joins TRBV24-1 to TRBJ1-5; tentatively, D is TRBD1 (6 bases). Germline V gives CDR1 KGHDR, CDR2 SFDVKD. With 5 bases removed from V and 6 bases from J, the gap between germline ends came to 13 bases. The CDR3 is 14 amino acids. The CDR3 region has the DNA TGTGCCACCAGTGCCTACAGGGCCGGTCAGCCCCAGCATTTT. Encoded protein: CATSAYRAGQPQHF.